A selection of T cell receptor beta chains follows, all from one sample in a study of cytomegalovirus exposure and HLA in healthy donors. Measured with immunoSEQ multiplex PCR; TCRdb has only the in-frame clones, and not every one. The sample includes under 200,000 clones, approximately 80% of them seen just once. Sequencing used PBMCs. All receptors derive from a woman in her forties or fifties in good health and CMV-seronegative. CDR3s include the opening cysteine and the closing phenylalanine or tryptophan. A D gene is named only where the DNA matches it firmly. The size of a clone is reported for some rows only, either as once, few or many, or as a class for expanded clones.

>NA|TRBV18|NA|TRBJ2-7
TGTGCCAGCTCCCCCTCTGCAACAGGGTCCAACGAGCAGTACTTC
CASSPSATGSNEQYF
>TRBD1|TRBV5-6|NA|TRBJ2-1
TGTGCCAGCATCCCCCAGGGACAGGGCTCCTACAATGAGCAGTTCTTC
CASIPQGQGSYNEQFF
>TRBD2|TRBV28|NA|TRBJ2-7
TGTGCCAGCAGGACTAGCGGGAGGGCCCGGACCTACGAGCAGTACTTC
CASRTSGRARTYEQYF
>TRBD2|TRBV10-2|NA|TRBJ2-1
TGCGCCAGCAGTGAGTTTCCTCGCGGGAGTCTGAATGAGCAGTTCTTC
CASSEFPRGSLNEQFF
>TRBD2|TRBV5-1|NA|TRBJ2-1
TGCGCCAGCAGCTTGGTTATTAGCGGGGGGGGTTACAATGAGCAGTTCTTC
CASSLVISGGGYNEQFF
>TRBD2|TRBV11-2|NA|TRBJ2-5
TGTGCCAGCAGCCCCCGGACGGGGGGGGAGACCCAGTACTTC
CASSPRTGGETQYF
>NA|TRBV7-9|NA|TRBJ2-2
TGTGCCAGCAGCTTTTCAGGGTCCGGGGAGCTGTTTTTT
CASSFSGSGELFF
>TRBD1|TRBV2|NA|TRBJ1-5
TGTGCCAGCAGGGGACAGAGCAATCAGCCCCAGCATTTT
CASRGQSNQPQHF
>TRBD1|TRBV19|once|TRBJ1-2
TGTGCCAGTAGAACCGACAGGGGGTATGGCTACACCTTC
CASRTDRGYGYTF
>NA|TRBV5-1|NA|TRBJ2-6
TGCGCCAGCAGCTCTAGTCCCCAGGGGACTGGGGCCAACGTCCTGACTTTC
CASSSSPQGTGANVLTF
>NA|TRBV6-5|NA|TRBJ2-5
TGTGCCAGCAGTTACTCGAGTACTCAAGAGACCCAGTACTTC
CASSYSSTQETQYF
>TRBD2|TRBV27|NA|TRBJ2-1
TGTGCCAGCAGTTTACTTTCCGGGGGGGCCTTAAACAATGAGCAGTTCTTC
CASSLLSGGALNNEQFF
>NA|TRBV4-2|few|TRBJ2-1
TGTGCCAGCAGCCAAGAGGCGGCGGGTGATACCTACAATGAGCAGTTCTTC
CASSQEAAGDTYNEQFF
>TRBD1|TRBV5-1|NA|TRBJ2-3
TGCGCCAGCAGCTTGGGACAGGGCGGCACAGATACGCAGTATTTT
CASSLGQGGTDTQYF
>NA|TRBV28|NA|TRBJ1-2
TGTGCCAGCAGTTTGGGTTTGGGGGGGGGCCCTTACTACGGCTACACCTTC
CASSLGLGGGPYYGYTF
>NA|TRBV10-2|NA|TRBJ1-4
TGCGCCAGCCGGATCACAGGATCGGATGAAAAACTGTTTTTT
CASRITGSDEKLFF
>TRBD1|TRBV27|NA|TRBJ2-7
TGTGCCAGCAGTTTTCGGGGACAGGGTTACGAGCAGTACTTC
CASSFRGQGYEQYF
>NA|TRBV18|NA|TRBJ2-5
TGTGCCAGCTCACCACCGGAGGTGGAGACCCAGTACTTC
CASSPPEVETQYF
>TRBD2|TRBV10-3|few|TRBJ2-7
TGTGCCATCAGCCCTACTAGCGGGAGCTCCTACGAGCAGTACTTC
CAISPTSGSSYEQYF
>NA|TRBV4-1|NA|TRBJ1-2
TGCGCCAGCAGCCAAGTAACAGGGCCCTATGGCTACACCTTC
CASSQVTGPYGYTF
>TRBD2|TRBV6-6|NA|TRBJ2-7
TGTGCCAGCAGATCACCCACTAGCGGGGGCTACGAGCAGTACTTC
CASRSPTSGGYEQYF
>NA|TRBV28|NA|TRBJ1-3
TGTGCCAGCAGTTTAAGGGGTACCTCTGGAAACACCATATATTTT
CASSLRGTSGNTIYF
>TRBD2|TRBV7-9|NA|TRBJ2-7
TGTGCCAGCAGCCTGACTCTAGCGGGAGAATCTTACGAGCAGTACTTC
CASSLTLAGESYEQYF